The entry that follows covers one TCR beta chain sequence. The entry originates in a study of blood T cells in healthy people across ages. Together with a sample-barcoded 5' primer, a J-beta primer mix was included in a second PCR lasting roughly 6 to 12 cycles. TCRdb reprocessed the 5' RACE reads with MiXCR, giving one entry per CDR3 protein. The table lists 800,000 or so distinct CDR3 sequences, around 25% of them singletons. Trimming took 5 bases from V and 5 from J; bases not matched to a gene: 4. Germline V gene sequence: CDR1 DFQATT, CDR2 SNEGSKA (reference sequence). The CDR3 consists of 14 residues. Another study also made use of these data, one on T cells of mothers and their children. That paper notes: Whether pairs are related or unrelated, thymic selection shapes their TCR recombination output in much the same way.

This sequence joins TRBV20-1 and TRBJ1-5; TRBD1 agrees at 12 bases. This sequence was found in a boy between 10 and 17 years old in good health. Sample: blood. For the CDR3, the DNA is TGCAGTGCTTCGAGGGACAGGGGGCATCAGCCCCAGCATTTT. It codes for CSASRDRGHQPQHF.